The 10 T cell receptor beta chains below all came from one sample that was sequenced in a study of blood T cell repertoires in COVID-19. Measured with immunoSEQ multiplex PCR; TCRdb has only the in-frame clones, and not every one. The data contain some 200,000 clones, about 80% of them singletons. The sample consisted of PBMCs or T cells enriched from blood (not recorded which). The receptors here all came from a woman aged 55-70 years with acute COVID-19.

Concerning this clone: At the DNA level, this CDR3 is encoded by other sequences in the same sample as well. The gene calls are TRBV7-9 and TRBJ1-1; D is ambiguous. In germline, CDR1 is SEHNR, CDR2 FQNEAQ (reference sequence). The CDR3 length is 13 residues. Trimming shortened V by 1 base and J by 0 bases, and 3 bases separated the two germline ends. The chain's CDR3 is CASSLDMNTEAFF. The DNA for the CDR3 is TGTGCCAGCAGCTTAGATATGAACACTGAAGCTTTCTTT.

The J gene is TRBJ2-1, the V gene TRBV19; possibly TRBD1 for D (6 bases). The V gene lost 6 bases and the J gene lost 12 bases, with 15 bases spanning the gap. This CDR3 contains 12 residues. Per germline, CDR1 LNHDA and CDR2 SQIVND (reference sequence). CDR3 protein: CASSNTGSGQFF. The DNA of the CDR3 is TGTGCCAGTAGCAACACAGGGAGTGGGCAGTTCTTC.

V gene TRBV3-1 (or the pseudogene TRBV3-2) combines with J gene TRBJ2-7; D gene ambiguous. This CDR3 is 16 amino acids long. Germline CDR1 reads LGHDT; CDR2 reads YNNKEL (reference sequence). V lost 0 bases and J lost 0, with 12 bases in between. Here the CDR3 DNA reads TGTGCCAGCAGCCAAGATTGGCAACGCATCTCCTACGAGCAGTACTTC. This codes for CASSQDWQRISYEQYF.

This chain connects TRBV3-1 (or the pseudogene TRBV3-2) to TRBJ2-5; unclear D gene. The V and J ends lost 0 bases and 0 bases respectively, with 14 bases between them. The CDR3 totals 17 residues. Germline V gives CDR1 LGHDT, CDR2 YNNKEL (reference sequence). The CDR3 reads CASSQEGPQMYQETQYF. CDR3 in DNA: TGTGCCAGCAGCCAAGAGGGCCCACAGATGTACCAAGAGACCCAGTACTTC.

The genes are TRBV3-1 (or the pseudogene TRBV3-2) and TRBJ2-2; the D gene is possibly TRBD2 (6 bases). With 5 bases removed from V and 5 bases from J, the gap between germline ends came to 12 bases. Germline CDR1 and CDR2: LGHDT and YNNKEL (reference sequence). The CDR3 contains 14 residues. The CDR3 DNA follows: TGTGCCAGCAGCTCTTTGGGGGGAACCGGGGAGCTGTTTTTT. This translates into CASSSLGGTGELFF.

The chain couples TRBV24-1 to TRBJ1-4, with TRBD1 identical over 10 bases. The CDR3 is made up of 15 amino acids. Losses at the gene ends were 4 bases for V and 8 bases for J; bases not matched to a gene: 6. Germline V gene sequence: CDR1 KGHDR, CDR2 SFDVKD. Written as DNA, the CDR3 is TGTGCCACCAGTGAGGCCGGGACAGGGGACGAAAAACTGTTTTTT. Encoded protein: CATSEAGTGDEKLFF.

The V gene is TRBV30, the J gene TRBJ1-5, with TRBD1 as a possible D gene (6 bases). The CDR3 sequence is 13 residues long. V shed 6 bases and J shed 5 bases, with 14 bases lying between them. Germline V CDR1 and CDR2: GTSNPN, SVGIG (reference sequence). CDR3 nucleotides: TGTGCCTGTTCCAGGGGAGAGGATCAGCCCCAGCATTTT. Protein sequence: CACSRGEDQPQHF.

The V gene is TRBV5-5, the J gene TRBJ1-2; D unclear. The germline V gene has CDR1 SGHKS and CDR2 YYEKEE (reference sequence). V lost 4 bases and J lost 0, with 10 bases in between. The CDR3 length is 14 residues. CDR3 in amino acids: CASSLIGTNYGYTF. Here the CDR3 DNA reads TGTGCCAGCAGCCTCATCGGGACTAACTATGGCTACACCTTC.

The J gene is TRBJ1-2, the V gene TRBV4-3; TRBD1 matches 12 bases. There are 15 residues in the CDR3. CDR1 LGHNA and CDR2 YSLEER come from the germline V gene. V was pared by 4 bases and J by 4 bases, with 4 bases of the junction left unmatched. In nucleotides, the CDR3 is TGCGCCAGCAGCCCCGGGACAGGGGGCGCCTATGGCTACACCTTC. It yields the protein CASSPGTGGAYGYTF.

The chain employs TRBV24-1 and TRBJ2-6; D not certain. Germline V lookup: CDR1 KGHDR, CDR2 SFDVKD. The CDR3 is 16 residues long. V lost 5 bases to trimming and J lost 0 bases, with 10 bases between them. The CDR3 protein is CATSANSFSGANVLTF. The CDR3 coding sequence is TGTGCCACCAGTGCCAATAGTTTCTCTGGGGCCAACGTCCTGACTTTC.